The clone carrying this T cell receptor (beta chain) was seen a single time. The CDR3 contains 17 residues. V dropped 2 bases and J dropped 1; count of bases not matched to a gene: 8. Germline values: CDR1 MDHEN, CDR2 SYDVKM. The sample comes from a study of T cell clones after liver transplantation. Measured with immunoSEQ multiplex PCR; TCRdb has only the in-frame clones, and not every one. The sample records about 51,000 clones, approximately 87% being singletons. Sample: CD8+ T cells from blood, taken 12 months after liver transplant. This rearrangement joins TRBV28 to TRBJ2-5; 9 positions agree with TRBD2. This TCR derives from a human patient who received a liver transplant. Part of the T cells may come from the graft donor. DNA for the CDR3: TGTGCCAGCAGTTTACCCTGGACTAGCGAATTCCAAGAGACCCAGTACTTC. This encodes CASSLPWTSEFQETQYF.